The rows below give T cell receptor beta chains drawn from one sample of a study of T cells in Graves' hyperthyroidism and ophthalmopathy. Each CDR3 protein gets one entry after TCRdb re-called the multiplex PCR reads with MiXCR. The table shows around 300,000 distinct CDR3 sequences, with around 20% occurring only once. Sample: blood. These receptors all come from a man aged 25-40 years with Graves' ophthalmopathy. Each CDR3 is given with its conserved first and last residue. The D gene is left open where the match is weak. Clone size, where shown, is once, few, many, or a class for clones that have expanded.

D,J,V,size,DNA,CDR3
-,TRBJ2-5,TRBV7-9,-,TGTGCCAGCAGCTACCTAACGGGACCCGAACGGGAGACCCAGTACTTC,CASSYLTGPERETQYF
TRBD2,TRBJ2-5,TRBV7-9,-,TGTGCCAGCAGCTACGGACTAGCGGGATTGGAGACCCAGTACTTC,CASSYGLAGLETQYF
-,TRBJ1-4,TRBV12-3/TRBV12-4,few,TGTGCCAGCAGTTTAGAAGGGGCTGCAACTAATGAAAAACTGTTTTTT,CASSLEGAATNEKLFF
-,TRBJ2-3,TRBV12-3/TRBV12-4,few,TGTGCCAGCAGTTGGCGGACAGACACAGATACGCAGTATTTT,CASSWRTDTDTQYF
-,TRBJ2-7,TRBV20-1,many,TGCAGTGCGGGCAAGCCGCCAGACTACGAGCAGTACTTC,CSAGKPPDYEQYF
TRBD2,TRBJ2-7,TRBV9,few,TGTGCCAGCAGCGTAAGCGCGGGGGTGACCTACGAGCAGTACTTC,CASSVSAGVTYEQYF
-,TRBJ2-7,TRBV5-1,many,TGCGCAAGCAAGATAGTTAGCGGAAACTACGAGCAGTACTTC,CASKIVSGNYEQYF
TRBD1,TRBJ1-2,TRBV11-3,once,TGTGCCAGCAGCGCCCGGGACAGCTACTATGGCTACACCTTC,CASSARDSYYGYTF
TRBD1,TRBJ2-7,TRBV20-1,-,TGCAGTGCTAGAGACCCGGGACAGGACTACGAGCAGTACTTC,CSARDPGQDYEQYF
TRBD1,TRBJ1-3,TRBV6-5,-,TGTGCCAGCAGTTACTGGATCCCGGGACAGGGGGCGGATGGAAACACCATATATTTT,CASSYWIPGQGADGNTIYF
TRBD1,TRBJ1-1,TRBV6-2/TRBV6-3,-,TGTGCCAGCGGTTACAGGGGCGGGGGAGACACTGAAGCTTTCTTT,CASGYRGGGDTEAFF
-,TRBJ2-7,TRBV10-3,-,TGTGCCATCAGCACAACTCACTACGAGCAGTACTTC,CAISTTHYEQYF
-,TRBJ1-1,TRBV20-1,-,TGCAGTGCTGCCGCCCGGGGAACTGAAGCTTTCTTT,CSAAARGTEAFF
TRBD2,TRBJ2-1,TRBV19,-,TGTGCCAGTAGTATAGTTGGCGGGAGCTCCTACAATGAGCAGTTCTTC,CASSIVGGSSYNEQFF
-,TRBJ1-1,TRBV20-1,few,TGCAGTGCCCGGGGGACGGGGAGGAACACTGAAGCTTTCTTT,CSARGTGRNTEAFF
-,TRBJ2-2,TRBV11-1,many,TGTGCCAGCAGTGGACGCGCGAACACCGGGGAGCTGTTTTTT,CASSGRANTGELFF
TRBD2,TRBJ2-3,TRBV2,many,TGTGCCATTCGCAAGGCTAGCGGGAGGACAGATACGCAGTATTTT,CAIRKASGRTDTQYF
-,TRBJ2-3,TRBV7-9,many,TGTGCCAGCAGCCGGACTCAACCGGGAGATACGCAGTATTTT,CASSRTQPGDTQYF
-,TRBJ1-1,TRBV5-8,-,TGTGCCAGCAGGAATACAGCGAACACTGAAGCTTTCTTT,CASRNTANTEAFF
TRBD2,TRBJ2-3,TRBV2,many,TGTGCCAGCAGTGTCGGGACTAGCGGGACAGATACGCAGTATTTT,CASSVGTSGTDTQYF
-,TRBJ1-2,TRBV6-2/TRBV6-3,few,TGTGCCACCCAAGGACTGACACAGAGGGGCTACACCTTC,CATQGLTQRGYTF
TRBD2,TRBJ2-1,TRBV19,many,TGTGCCACCCACCCAGCGGGAGTCCAGAGCGGTGAGCAGTTCTTC,CATHPAGVQSGEQFF
TRBD2,TRBJ2-4,TRBV28,few,TGTGCCAGCAGTTTATATAGCGGGGGGGACATTCAGTACTTC,CASSLYSGGDIQYF
-,TRBJ1-2,TRBV2,few,TGTGCCAGCAGTGACCCGCCGGAATACTATGGCTACACCTTC,CASSDPPEYYGYTF
TRBD1,TRBJ1-2,TRBV7-8,-,TGTGCCAGCAGCCCATTCCGGGACAGGGGCCAATCCGACTATGGCTACACCTTC,CASSPFRDRGQSDYGYTF
-,TRBJ2-2,TRBV7-6,few,TGTGCCAGCAGCCCCCTCGGCGGGGTGAACACCGGGGAGCTGTTTTTT,CASSPLGGVNTGELFF
TRBD1,TRBJ2-1,TRBV3-1,-,TGTGCCAGCAGCCCGATACAGGGGGGCGGTGAGCAGTTCTTC,CASSPIQGGGEQFF
TRBD1,TRBJ1-2,TRBV20-1,-,TGCAGTGCTTCACCGGGACAGCATACGCGGGGCTACACCTTC,CSASPGQHTRGYTF
TRBD1,TRBJ1-2,TRBV12-3/TRBV12-4,-,TGTGCCAGCAGTTTGGGGACAGGGTCTGTGAGTGGCTACACCTTC,CASSLGTGSVSGYTF
-,TRBJ2-3,TRBV7-2,many,TGTGCCAGCAGGCCTGTAGCGGTTAGCACAGATACGCAGTATTTT,CASRPVAVSTDTQYF
-,TRBJ2-7,TRBV9,few,TGTGCCAGCAGTTACTCGAGCCGGCTGAGCGAGCAGTACTTC,CASSYSSRLSEQYF
TRBD1,TRBJ1-5,TRBV27,-,TGTGCCAGCAGTTCAATACAGGGGAAGAGGAGCAATCAGCCCCAGCATTTT,CASSSIQGKRSNQPQHF
-,TRBJ1-1,TRBV6-1,few,TGTGCCAGCGAGCGTAGGCCCGAAGCTTTCTTT,CASERRPEAFF
-,TRBJ2-5,TRBV11-2,many,TGTGCCAGCAGCCCCGGTGGGGGGTGGGAGACCCAGTACTTC,CASSPGGGWETQYF
-,TRBJ1-2,TRBV3-1,few,TGTGCCAGCAGCCAAAGCGACACTAACTATGGCTACACCTTC,CASSQSDTNYGYTF
-,TRBJ2-2,TRBV2,-,TGTGCCAGCAGGAGGGGCAGGGGAGACACCGGGGAGCTGTTTTTT,CASRRGRGDTGELFF
-,TRBJ1-2,TRBV11-1,few,TGTGCCAGCAGCTTAGAGGGGGTGGATGGCTACACCTTC,CASSLEGVDGYTF
-,TRBJ2-1,TRBV9,many,TGTGCCAGCAGCGTAAGGCTAGCTGCATACAATGAGCAGTTCTTC,CASSVRLAAYNEQFF
-,TRBJ1-1,TRBV4-1,few,TGCGCCAGCATTGACCGGACGGGACCCCGCGCTGAAGCTTTCTTT,CASIDRTGPRAEAFF
-,TRBJ2-3,TRBV9,-,TGTGCCAGCAGCGTAGCAGGAGTCAGAACAGATACGCAGTATTTT,CASSVAGVRTDTQYF
TRBD2,TRBJ2-1,TRBV30,many,TGTGCCTGGAGACCGGGACTAGCGGTAACCTACAATGAGCAGTTCTTC,CAWRPGLAVTYNEQFF
-,TRBJ1-1,TRBV24-1,many,TGTGCCACCAGTGCCTCGGGGAACATGAACACTGAAGCTTTCTTT,CATSASGNMNTEAFF
TRBD2,TRBJ2-5,TRBV28,-,TGTGCCACCCTATCCCGGGCTAGCGGGACAGAGACCCAGTACTTC,CATLSRASGTETQYF
-,TRBJ2-2,TRBV7-3,many,TGTGCCAGCAGCTTCCAGCCCCCGAAAATTGCCGGGGAGCTGTTTTTT,CASSFQPPKIAGELFF
-,TRBJ2-7,TRBV18,many,TGTGCCAGCTCACTACAGGAATCCTACGAGCAGTACTTC,CASSLQESYEQYF
TRBD1,TRBJ2-7,TRBV28,many,TGTGCCAGCAGTTTCCGCAGAGGGACAGGGTCCTTCGAGCAGTACTTC,CASSFRRGTGSFEQYF
-,TRBJ1-2,TRBV5-1,few,TGCGCCAGCAGCTTGGAAGGTGCCGTTAACTATGGCTACACCTTC,CASSLEGAVNYGYTF
-,TRBJ1-5,TRBV2,many,TGTGCCAGCAGTGCCCAGGTCAATCAGCCCCAGCATTTT,CASSAQVNQPQHF
TRBD1,TRBJ2-1,TRBV2,few,TGTGCCAGCAGAGCCGGGACAGGTTCTTACAATGAGCAGTTCTTC,CASRAGTGSYNEQFF
-,TRBJ1-5,TRBV28,many,TGTGCCAGCAGTTTACAGGGTAGTCAGCCCCAGCATTTT,CASSLQGSQPQHF
-,TRBJ1-2,TRBV15,few,TGTGCCACCTCTCGACTACAGGGCCATGGCTACACCTTC,CATSRLQGHGYTF
-,TRBJ1-5,TRBV11-3,-,TGTGCCAGCAGCTTAGGGGACTCGCCCGTAAATCAGCCCCAGCATTTT,CASSLGDSPVNQPQHF
-,TRBJ2-7,TRBV3-1,few,TGTGCCAGCAGCCAAACTAGAGAGCAGTACTTC,CASSQTREQYF